This T cell receptor beta chain was sequenced for a study of shared clonotypes between healthy human individuals. As to this clone: Its cognate antigen is unknown.

The naive CD8 fraction comprised CD45RO-negative cells positively selected for CCR7 and excluded terminally differentiated effector memory CD45RA+ cells. It was roughly 190 ng DNA, 25,000 to 35,000 T cell genomes, that sorted-subset replicate PCRs used. Per the study methods: ImmunoSEQ supplied junction-only sequences lacking quality scores, so filtering was different. Repertoires were generated with immunoSEQ multiplex PCR, while TCRdb's copy carries only in-frame clones and drops some. V and J calls and clone size are copied from that table; D and trimming were computed from the DNA. The data contain about 700,000 clones, about 92% of them seen just once; the ten biggest clones take up roughly 22%. CDR3 size: 17 residues. The germline CDR1 and CDR2 sequences are SNHLY and FYNNEI. The junction had 8 bases not matched to a gene; V was cut back by 0 bases and J by 6 bases. Study-wide points: Roughly 4.7% was the fraction of naive CD4 clonotypes found shared across a few donors. A reduction in generation probabilities was seen for non-shared clonotypes relative to those shared by all four donors.

This clonotype was sampled from a young man in good health. Sequenced material: naive CD8+ T cells sorted from blood. This chain connects TRBV2 to TRBJ2-2, with 9 bases fitting TRBD2. CDR3 nucleotides: TGTGCCAGCAGTGAAGCGGGTTTGGGACTAGCTCCCGGGGAGCTGTTTTTT. This gives the protein CASSEAGLGLAPGELFF.